Listed below are T cell receptor beta chains from one sample, sequenced in a study of CD8 T cells in Susac syndrome. TCRdb recomputed calls from the immunoSEQ multiplex PCR reads with MiXCR, one row per CDR3 protein. Of approximately 170,000 distinct CDR3 sequences listed, 92% were seen once; the top ten hold around 0.08%. Specimen: CD4+ T cells from PBMCs. The receptors come from a human donor in good health. Both conserved end residues are part of each CDR3. The D gene is left open where the match is weak. Where a row states a size, it is once, few, many or the class of an expanded clone; other rows omit it.

TRBJ2-6 TRBV4-1 - - CASSRGALSGANVLTF TGCGCCAGCAGCCGGGGGGCGCTCTCTGGGGCCAACGTCCTGACTTTC
TRBJ1-1 TRBV5-4 - TRBD1 CASSPGLGGADEAFF TGTGCCAGCAGCCCAGGGTTAGGGGGCGCCGACGAAGCTTTCTTT
TRBJ1-1 TRBV2 - - CASSEGRTSRGAEAFF TGTGCCAGCAGTGAAGGAAGGACAAGTAGGGGGGCTGAAGCTTTCTTT
TRBJ2-5 TRBV20-1 - - CSAREDSAQETQYF TGCAGTGCTAGAGAGGACAGTGCCCAAGAGACCCAGTACTTC
TRBJ1-5 TRBV20-1 - - CSARVQDDQPQHF TGCAGTGCTAGAGTCCAGGATGATCAGCCCCAGCATTTT
TRBJ1-1 TRBV15 - - CATSRGWGGEAFF TGTGCCACCAGCAGAGGATGGGGCGGAGAAGCTTTCTTT
TRBJ1-5 TRBV5-6 - - CASSLGGRGNQPQHF TGTGCCAGCAGCTTGGGGGGGAGGGGCAATCAGCCCCAGCATTTT
TRBJ1-1 TRBV15 once TRBD1 CATSFGTGDTEAFF TGTGCCACCAGCTTCGGGACAGGGGACACTGAAGCTTTCTTT
TRBJ2-3 TRBV2 - - CASNPSTDTQYF TGTGCCAGCAACCCTAGCACAGATACGCAGTATTTT
TRBJ2-7 TRBV24-1 - - CATSGGPKDEQYF TGTGCCACCAGTGGGGGCCCCAAGGACGAGCAGTACTTC
TRBJ1-2 TRBV7-2 once TRBD1 CASSSYLGTDGYTF TGTGCCAGCAGCTCCTACTTAGGGACAGATGGCTACACCTTC
TRBJ1-2 TRBV7-2 - TRBD1 CASSPGQGALGYGYTF TGTGCCAGCAGCCCAGGTCAGGGGGCGCTGGGGTATGGCTACACCTTC
TRBJ1-2 TRBV28 once - CASSLRQGYTF TGTGCCAGCAGTCTGCGACAAGGCTACACCTTC
TRBJ1-2 TRBV13 - - CASSFVRAGTNGYTF TGTGCCAGCAGCTTCGTTCGAGCAGGGACGAACGGCTACACCTTC
TRBJ2-1 TRBV18 - - CASSPRSGPDNEQFF TGTGCCAGCTCACCACGGTCGGGTCCCGACAATGAGCAGTTCTTC
TRBJ2-2 TRBV29-1 - - CSVEDLGTGELFF TGCAGCGTTGAAGATCTGGGGACCGGGGAGCTGTTTTTT
TRBJ2-1 TRBV3-1 once - CASSLSLSSYNEQFF TGTGCCAGCAGCCTCTCCCTGAGCTCCTACAATGAGCAGTTCTTC
TRBJ1-1 TRBV6-6 - - CASSTTGMGNTEAFF TGTGCCAGCAGCACAACAGGGATGGGGAACACTGAAGCTTTCTTT
TRBJ2-1 TRBV28 - TRBD2 CASSQTHIAGGGEEQFF TGTGCCAGCAGTCAAACTCACATAGCGGGAGGGGGAGAGGAGCAGTTCTTC
TRBJ2-7 TRBV7-9 - - CASSAEATYEQYF TGTGCCAGCAGCGCAGAGGCAACCTACGAGCAGTACTTC
TRBJ2-3 TRBV18 - TRBD1 CASSPDRLSTDTQYF TGTGCCAGCTCCCCGGACAGGTTGAGTACAGATACGCAGTATTTT
TRBJ1-4 TRBV5-1 - TRBD1 CASHPDRGGDKLFF TGCGCCAGCCACCCGGACAGGGGAGGCGACAAACTGTTTTTT
TRBJ2-1 TRBV4-3 - TRBD2 CASSRAIGSGGDEQFF TGCGCCAGCAGCCGAGCAATAGGTAGCGGGGGTGATGAGCAGTTCTTC
TRBJ2-1 TRBV3-1 - TRBD1 CATRQGIINEQFF TGTGCCACTCGACAGGGAATAATCAATGAGCAGTTCTTC
TRBJ1-5 TRBV5-1 - TRBD1 CASSIGQGHDQPQHF TGCGCCAGCAGCATAGGACAGGGGCACGATCAGCCCCAGCATTTT
TRBJ2-1 TRBV29-1 - TRBD2 CSVSTLGGLYNEQFF TGCAGCGTCTCGACTTTGGGAGGGCTCTACAATGAGCAGTTCTTC
TRBJ2-3 TRBV30 - - CAWSSQGVTQYF TGTGCCTGGAGTTCACAGGGAGTTACGCAGTATTTT
TRBJ1-2 TRBV28 - - CASSFIDKGGGYTF TGTGCCAGCAGTTTTATAGACAAGGGGGGTGGCTACACCTTC
TRBJ2-1 TRBV2 - - CASRKGPNNEQFF TGTGCCAGCAGGAAGGGACCTAACAATGAGCAGTTCTTC
TRBJ2-2 TRBV5-1 - - CASSLIGGDGELFF TGCGCCAGCAGCTTGATAGGGGGGGACGGGGAGCTGTTTTTT
TRBJ1-1 TRBV6-1 once - CASSELGGTEAFF TGTGCCAGCAGTGAACTAGGAGGGACTGAAGCTTTCTTT
TRBJ2-5 TRBV12-3/TRBV12-4 - - CATQGGIQETQYF TGTGCCACCCAAGGGGGGATCCAAGAGACCCAGTACTTC
TRBJ2-7 TRBV11-2 - TRBD2 CATPGLAGTEYLREQYF TGTGCCACACCGGGGCTAGCGGGGACGGAATACCTACGAGAGCAGTACTTC
TRBJ1-1 TRBV6-5 - TRBD1 CASSTDRDHNTEAFF TGTGCCAGCAGTACGGACAGGGACCATAACACTGAAGCTTTCTTT
TRBJ1-2 TRBV19 - - CASSRMVQGSYGYTF TGTGCCAGTAGTAGGATGGTTCAGGGGTCCTATGGCTACACCTTC
TRBJ1-1 TRBV20-1 - - CSARGGLGTEAFF TGCAGTGCTAGAGGCGGACTTGGCACTGAAGCTTTCTTT
TRBJ1-6 TRBV19 - - CASKLGENSPLHF TGTGCCAGTAAATTGGGGGAAAATTCACCCCTCCACTTT
TRBJ1-2 TRBV30 - TRBD1 CAWSGPGQGNGYTF TGTGCCTGGAGTGGCCCGGGACAGGGGAACGGCTACACCTTC
TRBJ1-1 TRBV30 - - CAWSLGVNTEAFF TGTGCCTGGAGCCTCGGAGTGAACACTGAAGCTTTCTTT
TRBJ1-2 TRBV7-2 - - CASSFGWANYGYTF TGTGCCAGCAGCTTTGGGTGGGCAAACTATGGCTACACCTTC
TRBJ2-5 TRBV4-3 - - CASSQGVLVYQETQYF TGCGCCAGCAGCCAAGGGGTTCTAGTGTACCAAGAGACCCAGTACTTC
TRBJ2-1 TRBV18 - - CASSPAGSHRYNEQFF TGTGCCAGCTCACCAGCCGGGAGTCATCGATACAATGAGCAGTTCTTC
TRBJ1-5 TRBV7-8 once - CASSAVRTPYSNQPQHF TGTGCCAGCAGCGCAGTCAGGACGCCTTATAGCAATCAGCCCCAGCATTTT
TRBJ1-1 TRBV18 - - CASSSPASRTEAFF TGTGCCAGCTCATCCCCGGCCAGTAGGACTGAAGCTTTCTTT
TRBJ2-7 TRBV7-2 - - CASSPSIQVLPYF TGTGCCAGCAGCCCTTCGATACAGGTCCTCCCCTACTTC
TRBJ2-2 TRBV5-1 - - CASSAGGGRWGTGELFF TGCGCCAGCAGCGCAGGAGGGGGCCGATGGGGGACCGGGGAGCTGTTTTTT
TRBJ2-7 TRBV9 - TRBD2 CASSVGGGTLSEQYF TGTGCCAGCAGCGTAGGCGGGGGGACGCTATCCGAGCAGTACTTC
TRBJ2-1 TRBV6-2/TRBV6-3 - - CASRGEYNEQFF TGTGCCAGCAGAGGGGAATACAATGAGCAGTTCTTC
TRBJ2-5 TRBV7-7 once TRBD1 CASSPTGQATIQYF TGTGCCAGCAGCCCCACCGGACAGGCCACCATCCAGTACTTC
TRBJ2-7 TRBV7-2 - TRBD1 CASSFHRGTDEQYF TGTGCCAGCAGCTTCCACAGGGGTACCGACGAGCAGTACTTC
TRBJ1-2 TRBV7-2 - TRBD1 CASSLPGGNGYTF TGTGCCAGCAGCTTACCAGGGGGGAATGGCTACACCTTC
TRBJ1-1 TRBV18 - - CASAWGALNTEAFF TGTGCCAGCGCCTGGGGGGCGTTGAACACTGAAGCTTTCTTT
TRBJ2-7 TRBV30 - - CAWSVAHEQYF TGTGCCTGGAGTGTGGCACACGAGCAGTACTTC
TRBJ1-5 TRBV6-6 - - CASNSQGIQPQHF TGTGCCAGCAACTCACAGGGAATTCAGCCCCAGCATTTT
TRBJ2-5 TRBV28 - TRBD1 CASSLGTDEKTQYF TGTGCCAGCAGTTTAGGGACAGATGAAAAGACCCAGTACTTC
TRBJ1-5 TRBV3-1 once - CASSPKTGLGQPQHF TGTGCCAGCAGCCCTAAGACAGGACTGGGGCAGCCCCAGCATTTT